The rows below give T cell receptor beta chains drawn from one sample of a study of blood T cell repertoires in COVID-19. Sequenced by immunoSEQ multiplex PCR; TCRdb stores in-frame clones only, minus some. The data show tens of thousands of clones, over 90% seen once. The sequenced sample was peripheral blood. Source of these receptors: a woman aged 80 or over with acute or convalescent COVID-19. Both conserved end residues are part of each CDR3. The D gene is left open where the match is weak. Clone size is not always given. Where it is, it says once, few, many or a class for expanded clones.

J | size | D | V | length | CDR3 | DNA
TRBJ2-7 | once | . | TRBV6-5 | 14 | CASRVDYSSYEQYF | TGTGCCAGCAGAGTTGACTACTCCTCCTACGAGCAGTACTTC
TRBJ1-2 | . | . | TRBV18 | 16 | CASSLKPGQGSYGYTF | TGTGCCAGCTCCCTGAAGCCCGGCCAGGGAAGCTATGGCTACACCTTC
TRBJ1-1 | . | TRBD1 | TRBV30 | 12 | CAAPGTGDEAFF | TGTGCCGCCCCCGGGACAGGGGACGAAGCTTTCTTT
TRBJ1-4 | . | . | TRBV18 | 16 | CASSPFAPGGNEKLFF | TGTGCCAGCTCACCATTCGCTCCCGGCGGGAATGAAAAACTGTTTTTT
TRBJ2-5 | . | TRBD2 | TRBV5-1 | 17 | CASSAGLAGGPGETQYF | TGCGCCAGCAGCGCGGGACTAGCGGGAGGGCCGGGGGAGACCCAGTACTTC
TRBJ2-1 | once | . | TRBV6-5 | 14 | CASRSRSSYNEQFF | TGTGCCAGTAGATCTAGGAGCTCCTACAATGAGCAGTTCTTC
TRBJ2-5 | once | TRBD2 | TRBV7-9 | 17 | CASSSGLAGGPGETQYF | TGTGCCAGCAGCTCCGGACTAGCGGGAGGACCCGGAGAGACCCAGTACTTC
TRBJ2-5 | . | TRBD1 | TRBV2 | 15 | CASSGGQGAQETQYF | TGTGCCAGCAGTGGGGGACAGGGGGCCCAAGAGACCCAGTACTTC
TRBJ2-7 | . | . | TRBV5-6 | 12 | CASSSVTGEQYF | TGTGCCAGCAGCTCGGTTACCGGCGAGCAGTACTTC
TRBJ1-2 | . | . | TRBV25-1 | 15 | CASSANAGGRYGYTF | TGTGCCAGCAGTGCCAACGCCGGAGGGAGATATGGCTACACCTTC
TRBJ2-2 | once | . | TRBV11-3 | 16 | CASSLGGPPNTGELFF | TGTGCCAGCAGCCTAGGGGGGCCTCCGAACACCGGGGAGCTGTTTTTT
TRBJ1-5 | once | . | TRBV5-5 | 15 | CASSLSGMDNQPQHF | TGTGCCAGCAGCTTGTCAGGGATGGACAATCAGCCCCAGCATTTT
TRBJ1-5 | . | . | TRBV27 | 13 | CASSLGGVGTQHF | TGTGCCAGCAGTTTAGGAGGGGTTGGTACCCAGCATTTT
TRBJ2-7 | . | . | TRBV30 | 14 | CAWKMDPRSYEQYF | TGTGCCTGGAAGATGGATCCGAGGTCCTACGAGCAGTACTTC
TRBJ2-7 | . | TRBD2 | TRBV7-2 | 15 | CASSPGAGGHYEQYF | TGTGCCAGCAGCCCAGGGGCGGGAGGTCACTACGAGCAGTACTTC
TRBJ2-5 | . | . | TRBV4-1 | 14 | CASSQVGSPKTQYF | TGCGCCAGCAGCCAAGTTGGCAGTCCGAAGACCCAGTACTTC
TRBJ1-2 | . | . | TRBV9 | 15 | CASSVGAGSNYGYTF | TGTGCCAGCAGCGTTGGGGCAGGGTCAAACTATGGCTACACCTTC
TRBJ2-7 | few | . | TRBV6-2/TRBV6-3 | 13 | CASSYSFTYEQYF | TGTGCCAGCAGTTACTCGTTTACCTACGAGCAGTACTTC
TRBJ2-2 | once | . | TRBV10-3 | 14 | CATRQITQAGELFF | TGTGCCACTCGACAGATAACACAAGCCGGGGAGCTGTTTTTT
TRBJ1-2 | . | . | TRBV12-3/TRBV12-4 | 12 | CASSLRGNGYTF | TGTGCCAGCAGTTTACGAGGGAATGGCTACACCTTC
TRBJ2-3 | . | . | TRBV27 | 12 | CACRGVEDTQYF | TGTGCCTGCCGGGGAGTAGAAGATACGCAGTATTTT
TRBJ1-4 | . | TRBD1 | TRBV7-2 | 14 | CASSSRTGDEKLFF | TGTGCCAGCAGCTCACGGACAGGGGATGAAAAACTGTTTTTT
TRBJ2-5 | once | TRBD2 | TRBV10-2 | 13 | CASSSGGQETQYF | TGCGCCAGCAGCAGCGGGGGTCAAGAGACCCAGTACTTC
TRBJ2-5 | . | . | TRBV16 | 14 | CASSPETGGETQYF | TGTGCCAGCAGCCCCGAGACAGGCGGGGAGACCCAGTACTTC
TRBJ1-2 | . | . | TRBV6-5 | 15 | CASTKEGRGSYGYTF | TGTGCCAGCACCAAAGAGGGCAGGGGAAGTTATGGCTACACCTTC
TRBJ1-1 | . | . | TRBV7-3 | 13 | CASSQQGSTEAFF | TGTGCCAGCAGCCAACAGGGCAGCACTGAAGCTTTCTTT
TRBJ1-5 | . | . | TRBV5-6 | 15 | CASSSGVSGNQPQHF | TGTGCCAGCAGCTCCGGGGTCTCCGGCAATCAGCCCCAGCATTTT
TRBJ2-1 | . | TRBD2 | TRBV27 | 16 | CASNILPGLAYNEQFF | TGTGCCAGCAACATCCTGCCGGGACTAGCCTACAATGAGCAGTTCTTC
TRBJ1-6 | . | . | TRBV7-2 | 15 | CASSRTRGANSPLHF | TGTGCCAGCAGCCGTACCCGGGGTGCTAATTCACCCCTCCACTTT
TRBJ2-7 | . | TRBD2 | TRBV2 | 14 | CASEEGTSTYEQYF | TGTGCCTCCGAAGAGGGGACTAGCACCTACGAGCAGTACTTC
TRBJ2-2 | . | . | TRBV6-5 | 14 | CASRRGLVGGELFF | TGTGCCAGCAGGAGGGGGTTGGTAGGCGGGGAGCTGTTTTTT
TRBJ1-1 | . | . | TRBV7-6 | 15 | CASSLGAGLNTEAFF | TGTGCCAGCAGCTTAGGAGCGGGGTTGAACACTGAAGCTTTCTTT
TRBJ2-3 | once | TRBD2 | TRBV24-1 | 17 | CATSRGEGKPDTDTQYF | TGTGCCACCAGTCGAGGGGAGGGCAAACCTGACACAGATACGCAGTATTTT
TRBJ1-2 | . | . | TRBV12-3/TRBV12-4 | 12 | CASTAYSYGYTF | TGTGCCAGCACCGCCTACAGCTATGGCTACACCTTC
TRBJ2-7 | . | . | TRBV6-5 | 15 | CASSYAIGVSYEQYF | TGTGCCAGCAGTTACGCTATAGGGGTGTCCTACGAGCAGTACTTC
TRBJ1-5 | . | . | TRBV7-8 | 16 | CASSSQTTDSNQPQHF | TGTGCCAGCAGCTCGCAAACGACAGATAGCAATCAGCCCCAGCATTTT
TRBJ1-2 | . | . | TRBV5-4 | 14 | CASSPRGANYGYTF | TGTGCCAGCAGCCCACGGGGGGCCAACTATGGCTACACCTTC
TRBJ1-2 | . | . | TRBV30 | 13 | CAWKVVTRYGYTF | TGTGCCTGGAAAGTAGTAACTCGCTATGGCTACACCTTC
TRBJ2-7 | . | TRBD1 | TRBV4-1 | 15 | CASSQEGTGGYEQYF | TGCGCCAGCAGCCAAGAGGGGACAGGGGGATACGAGCAGTACTTC
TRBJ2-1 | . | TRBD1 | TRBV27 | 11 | CASTRGLSQFF | TGTGCCAGCACCAGGGGGCTGTCGCAGTTCTTC
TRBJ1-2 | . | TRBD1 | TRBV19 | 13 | CATGTAPNYGYTF | TGTGCCACTGGGACAGCTCCAAACTATGGCTACACCTTC
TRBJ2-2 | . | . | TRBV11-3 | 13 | CASSFQNTGELFF | TGTGCCAGCAGCTTCCAAAACACCGGGGAGCTGTTTTTT
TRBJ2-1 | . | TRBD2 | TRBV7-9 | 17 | CASSLAAGEGPYNEQFF | TGTGCCAGCAGCTTAGCCGCGGGAGAGGGACCCTACAATGAGCAGTTCTTC
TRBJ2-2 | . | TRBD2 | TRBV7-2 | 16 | CASSSGTSGRAGELFF | TGTGCCAGCAGCTCCGGGACTAGCGGGAGGGCCGGGGAGCTGTTTTTT
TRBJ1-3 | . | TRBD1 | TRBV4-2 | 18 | CASSRGQENVGAGNTIYF | TGTGCCAGCAGCCGAGGACAGGAGAATGTGGGAGCCGGAAACACCATATATTTT